Below, 24 T cell receptor beta chains from the same sample are listed, as sequenced in a study of T cell responses to AZD1222 COVID-19 vaccine. Only in-frame clones appear in the TCRdb table, and some are missing; sequencing was by immunoSEQ multiplex PCR. The data contain 150,000 to 200,000 clones, less than 95% of them singletons. Material: peripheral blood, obtained 28 days after the second AZD1222 dose. These receptors came from an adult who received the AZD1222 COVID-19 vaccine.

Of note for this clone: The sample has other DNA sequences that encode this CDR3 too. The J gene is TRBJ2-3, the V gene TRBV28, with unresolved D. The CDR3 covers 11 residues. Germline-derived CDR1 and CDR2 are MDHEN and SYDVKM. V was pared by 2 bases and J by 3 bases, with 0 bases between. This chain's CDR3 is CASSLTDTQYF. CDR3 in DNA: TGTGCCAGCAGTTTAACAGATACGCAGTATTTT.

The gene calls are TRBV10-3 and TRBJ2-7; D tentatively fits TRBD1 or TRBD2 (6 bases each). The V gene lost 7 bases and the J gene lost 5 bases, with 15 bases spanning the gap. CDR1 is ENHRY and CDR2 is SYGVKD in the germline V gene. The CDR3 sequence is 13 residues long. The CDR3 DNA reads as TGTGCCATCAATCCAGGGGAGGCCAACGAGCAGTACTTC. Amino acid sequence: CAINPGEANEQYF.

The chain is built from TRBV6-5 and TRBJ1-5, with TRBD1 identical over 7 bases. In germline, CDR1 is MNHEY, CDR2 SVGAGI. V lost 0 bases to trimming and J lost 7 bases; unmatched junction nucleotides: 3. This CDR3 is built from 14 residues. CDR3 protein: CASSYSTGNQPQHF. The CDR3 nucleotides read TGTGCCAGCAGTTACTCGACAGGGAACCAGCCCCAGCATTTT.

This chain links TRBV6-1 with TRBJ1-3, with D unclear. The CDR3 has 16 amino acids. The germline CDR1 and CDR2 sequences are MNHNS and SASEGT. V was trimmed by 2 bases and J by 0 bases, leaving 11 bases between them. DNA of the CDR3: TGTGCCAGCAGTGAACGGAAACAAGTCTCTGGAAACACCATATATTTT. Amino acid sequence: CASSERKQVSGNTIYF.

This rearrangement joins TRBV24-1 to TRBJ2-5; 10 bases are a match to TRBD2. CDR3 length: 16 residues. CDR1 and CDR2 from the germline V gene are KGHDR and SFDVKD. Trimming removed 4 bases from V and 2 bases from J; junction bases left unmatched: 6. The chain's CDR3 is CATSEGVAGGQETQYF. CDR3 in DNA: TGTGCCACCAGTGAGGGGGTAGCGGGAGGTCAAGAGACCCAGTACTTC.

This chain uses TRBV5-4 with TRBJ1-2; D is possibly TRBD1 (5 bases). This CDR3 comprises 12 residues. In germline, CDR1 is SGHNT, CDR2 YYREEE (reference sequence). Trimming shortened V by 0 bases and J by 8 bases, and 8 bases separated the two germline ends. Here the CDR3 DNA reads TGTGCCAGCAGCTTGGACAGGTCCGGCTACACCTTC. It specifies CASSLDRSGYTF. The full variable domain, with the rest looked up from reference TRBV5-4 and TRBJ1-2, is ETGVTQSPTHLIKTRGQQVTLRCSSQSGHNTVSWYQQALGQGPQFIFQYYREEENGRGNFPPRFSGLQFPNYSSELNVNALELDDSALYLCASSLDRSGYTFGSGTRLTVV.

CDR3 coding DNA: TGTGCCAGCAGTTACGTGTCGGGGGGGCCCGATGAGCAGTTCTTC. Translation: CASSYVSGGPDEQFF. This rearrangement joins TRBV6-5 to TRBJ2-1; 8 nucleotides line up with TRBD2. The V gene end was trimmed by 2 bases and the J gene end by 8 bases; junction bases not matched to a gene: 8. This CDR3 comprises 15 residues. Germline V gene data show CDR1 as MNHEY and CDR2 as SVGAGI.

The chain links TRBV6-2 or TRBV6-3 to TRBJ1-2; TRBD1 is a possible D gene (6 bases). This CDR3 contains 13 residues. Per the germline V gene, CDR1 is MNHEY and CDR2 is SVGEGT. The ends were cut back, 2 bases at V and 7 bases at J, with 11 bases in the middle. As DNA, the CDR3 is TGTGCCAGCAGTTACGCCTCAGGGGTTGGCTACACCTTC. It codes for CASSYASGVGYTF.

The CDR3 loop is CASSNRRGDEQYF. The CDR3 bases are TGTGCCAGCAGCAACCGAAGGGGAGACGAGCAGTACTTC. The V call is TRBV7-2, the J call TRBJ2-7; D is tentatively TRBD1 or TRBD2 (5 bases each). Per the germline V gene, CDR1 is SGHTA and CDR2 is FQGNSA. V lost 5 bases and J lost 5, with 13 bases in between. The CDR3 is 13 amino acids.

V usage is TRBV7-9 and J usage is TRBJ1-3; 7 positions agree with TRBD1. Looked up from germline, CDR1 is SEHNR and CDR2 is FQNEAQ (reference sequence). The trim removed 6 bases at V and 2 bases at J, leaving 10 bases unmatched. CDR3 length: 16 residues. CDR3 in DNA: TGTGCCAGCAGGACCTTGACAGGGACGGCTGGAAACACCATATATTTT. The encoded protein is CASRTLTGTAGNTIYF. The entire variable domain, with the rest obtained from reference TRBV7-9 and TRBJ1-3, is as follows: DTGVSQNPRHKITKRGQNVTFRCDPISEHNRLYWYRQTLGQGPEFLTYFQNEAQLEKSRLLSDRFSAERPKGSFSTLEIQRTEQGDSAMYLCASRTLTGTAGNTIYFGEGSWLTVV.

The rearrangement joins TRBV5-1 to TRBJ1-1; D gene ambiguous. The germline V gene encodes CDR1 SGHRS and CDR2 YFSETQ. Trimming left V 1 base short and J 3 bases short, with 10 bases between. This CDR3 has 14 residues. The CDR3 region is CASSLTWTDTEAFF. The CDR3 bases are TGCGCCAGCAGCTTGACGTGGACGGACACTGAAGCTTTCTTT. The full variable domain, with the rest looked up from reference TRBV5-1 and TRBJ1-1, is KAGVTQTPRYLIKTRGQQVTLSCSPISGHRSVSWYQQTPGQGLQFLFEYFSETQRNKGNFPGRFSGRQFSNSRSEMNVSTLELGDSALYLCASSLTWTDTEAFFGQGTRLTVV.

The chain has TRBV28 and TRBJ2-7; D is possibly TRBD1 (6 bases). The CDR3 spans 16 residues. Trimming stripped 5 bases from V and 0 bases from J, with 17 bases between. Germline V gene data show CDR1 as MDHEN and CDR2 as SYDVKM. The CDR3 sequence: CASSPQGHGSSYEQYF. CDR3 sequence (DNA): TGTGCCAGCAGTCCCCAGGGACATGGTAGCTCCTACGAGCAGTACTTC.

V usage is TRBV14 and J usage is TRBJ1-3; possible D gene TRBD1, 5 bases. The CDR3 contains 19 residues. Germline CDR1 SGHDN, CDR2 FVKESK. Trimming shortened V by 0 bases and J by 0 bases, and 18 bases separated the two germline ends. CDR3 nucleotide sequence: TGTGCCAGCAGCCAAGATGAGGGACGATCCGGGTACTCTGGAAACACCATATATTTT. Its translation: CASSQDEGRSGYSGNTIYF.

The chain links TRBV12-3 or TRBV12-4 to TRBJ1-2; no definite D call. The CDR3 spans 13 residues. Trimming pared 5 bases from V and 4 bases from J, leaving 11 bases between. The CDR3 here is CASSTRLIYGYTF. As DNA, the CDR3 is TGTGCCAGCAGTACGCGGCTTATCTATGGCTACACCTTC.

The J gene is TRBJ2-3, the V gene TRBV6-5, with a possible D match to TRBD1 (6 bases). The CDR3 contains 15 residues. Germline V gene sequence: CDR1 MNHEY, CDR2 SVGAGI. The V gene lost 4 bases and the J gene lost 4 bases, with 15 bases spanning the gap. Here the CDR3 reads CASSSWPQGSDTQYF. The CDR3 DNA follows: TGTGCCAGCAGTTCGTGGCCACAGGGATCAGATACGCAGTATTTT.

V gene TRBV5-4 combines with J gene TRBJ2-3; D is perhaps TRBD1 (5 bases). Deletions cut 2 bases from V and 5 bases from J, with 9 bases between. CDR1 and CDR2 (germline): SGHNT, YYREEE (reference sequence). This CDR3 is built from 13 residues. CDR3 DNA: TGTGCCAGCAGCTTATTACAGGTAGATACGCAGTATTTT. Translating gives CASSLLQVDTQYF.

The rearrangement links TRBV6-5 to TRBJ2-7; TRBD2 aligns across 13 bases. Germline trimming cut 6 bases from V and 4 bases from J; bases unmatched to any gene: 6. CDR1 is MNHEY, CDR2 SVGAGI, per germline. This CDR3 comprises 15 residues. The CDR3 nucleotides read TGTGCCAGCAGACCCGGGACTAGCGGGAAATACGAGCAGTACTTC. Amino acid sequence: CASRPGTSGKYEQYF.

The chain is built from TRBV2 and TRBJ1-1, with D perhaps matching TRBD1 (6 bases). The germline V and J ends were trimmed by 8 bases and 5 bases, with 15 bases remaining between them. Germline V gene sequence: CDR1 SNHLY, CDR2 FYNNEI. The CDR3 has 13 residues. The DNA for the CDR3 is TGTGCCAGCGGGGCGCAGGGGCGAACTGAAGCTTTCTTT. It is translated as CASGAQGRTEAFF.

This rearrangement joins TRBV7-2 to TRBJ2-1; the match to TRBD2 covers 11 bases. CDR3 length: 15 amino acids. The V gene's germline CDR1 is SGHTA and CDR2 FQGNSA. The ends lost 4 bases at V and 10 bases at J; junction bases unmatched: 9. The DNA for the CDR3 is TGTGCCAGCAGCTGGGTTAGCGGGGGGGGAGGAGAGCAGTTCTTC. As protein: CASSWVSGGGGEQFF.

The chain links TRBV28 to TRBJ1-3; no definite D call. V was pared by 8 bases and J by 2 bases, with 7 bases between. CDR3 length: 12 residues. Germline V gene lookup returns CDR1 MDHEN and CDR2 SYDVKM. The CDR3 coding sequence is TGTGCCAGCCGGGATGCTGGAAACACCATATATTTT. Its translation is CASRDAGNTIYF.

This clone has only one observation. The chain joins TRBV4-1 to TRBJ1-4; maybe TRBD1 (6 bases). CDR3 length equals 15 residues. Germline V gene sequence: CDR1 MGHRA, CDR2 YSYEKL. With 0 bases removed from V and 8 bases from J, the gap between germline ends came to 13 bases. Written as DNA, the CDR3 is TGCGCCAGCAGCCAAGAATGGGCAGGGGACGAAAAACTGTTTTTT. Residues: CASSQEWAGDEKLFF.

This clone was recorded a few times. V usage is TRBV5-6 and J usage is TRBJ2-1; D might be TRBD1 (6 bases). Trimming stripped 5 bases from V and 5 bases from J, with 20 bases between. CDR3 size: 16 residues. Germline loops: CDR1 SGHDT, CDR2 YYEEEE. CDR3 DNA sequence: TGTGCCAGCAGTTTATTCGGGGACGGACAGCACAATGAGCAGTTCTTC. The encoded protein is CASSLFGDGQHNEQFF.

V gene TRBV28 combines with J gene TRBJ1-1, with unresolved D. This CDR3 has 16 residues. Germline-derived CDR1 and CDR2 are MDHEN and SYDVKM. V was pared by 2 bases and J by 1 base, with 14 bases between. The CDR3 region is CASSLEEGSKNTEAFF. The CDR3 nucleotides are TGTGCCAGCAGTTTAGAGGAGGGCAGCAAGAACACTGAAGCTTTCTTT.

This clone was seen a single time. The CDR3 protein is CASSSPGQSYNSYGYTF. The CDR3 nucleotides are TGTGCCAGCAGCTCTCCAGGACAGTCTTACAATTCCTATGGCTACACCTTC. V usage is TRBV28 and J usage is TRBJ1-2; D perhaps matches TRBD1 (6 bases). Germline assignment: CDR1 MDHEN and CDR2 SYDVKM. Trimming took off 6 bases at V and 4 bases at J, with 24 bases between the two ends. The CDR3 length is 17 residues.